The next 16 T cell receptor beta chains were all read from a single sample in a study of T cells in Graves' hyperthyroidism and ophthalmopathy. Amplified TCR beta CDR3 regions came from RNA transcripts. During a first-round RT-PCR of the TCR CDR3, the HTBI primer set was used. TCRdb ran MiXCR on the multiplex PCR reads and lists one entry per CDR3 protein. The data contain over 120,000 distinct CDR3 sequences, around 21% of them singletons. The source material was blood. All receptors come from a woman between 45 and 60 years old with Graves' hyperthyroidism that later progressed to Graves' ophthalmopathy.

This clonotype occurred many times. The chain couples TRBV11-3 to TRBJ2-5; D may be TRBD2 (5 bases). Per the germline V gene, CDR1 is SGHNT and CDR2 is YENEEA. The V gene lost 7 bases and the J gene lost 2 bases, with 11 bases spanning the gap. The CDR3 length is 13 residues. The CDR3 region has the DNA TGTGCCAGCACCCACGGGAAACAAGAGACCCAGTACTTC. The encoded protein is CASTHGKQETQYF.

The chain uses TRBV5-5 and TRBJ2-2, with TRBD1 as a possible D gene (5 bases). The germline V gene has CDR1 SGHKS and CDR2 YYEKEE (reference sequence). The germline V and J ends were trimmed by 0 bases and 8 bases, with 8 bases remaining between them. This CDR3 has 13 amino acids. The CDR3 here is CASSLAGPGELFF. DNA of the CDR3: TGTGCCAGCAGCTTGGCAGGGCCTGGGGAGCTGTTTTTT. Drawing the rest from reference TRBV5-5 and TRBJ2-2, the complete variable domain is DAGVTQSPTHLIKTRGQQVTLRCSPISGHKSVSWYQQVLGQGPQFIFQYYEKEERGRGNFPDRFSARQFPNYSSELNVNALLLGDSALYLCASSLAGPGELFFGEGSRLTVL.

The rearrangement uses TRBV12-5 and TRBJ1-1; D call uncertain. This CDR3 comprises 14 residues. Trimming removed 1 base from V and 1 base from J, with 7 bases in between. CDR1 is LGHNT, CDR2 FRNRAP, per germline. The CDR3 DNA follows: TGTGCTAGTGGTTTGGAGGCAAGGAACACTGAAGCTTTCTTT. Residues: CASGLEARNTEAFF.

This clonotype was recorded many times. The chain couples TRBV2 to TRBJ2-2; 8 bases are shared with TRBD2. The J segment lost 3 bases and the V segment lost 7 bases, leaving 4 bases of the junction unmatched. The CDR3 is 14 residues long. The V gene's germline CDR1 is SNHLY and CDR2 FYNNEI. This CDR3 reads CASTPSGYTGELFF. The CDR3 nucleotides read TGTGCCAGCACCCCTAGCGGGTACACCGGGGAGCTGTTTTTT.

The rearrangement joins TRBV20-1 to TRBJ1-6, with 9 nucleotides matching TRBD1. The trim removed 5 bases at V and 9 bases at J, leaving 11 bases unmatched. Germline CDR1 reads DFQATT; CDR2 reads SNEGSKA (reference sequence). This CDR3 has 15 amino acids. The CDR3 sequence: CSASPRDRVGSPLHF. The CDR3 DNA follows: TGCAGTGCTTCCCCACGGGACAGGGTTGGTTCACCCCTCCACTTT.

The V gene is TRBV6-4, the J gene TRBJ2-1; weak D call: TRBD2 (6 bases). The CDR3 contains 15 residues. Germline V gene sequence: CDR1 MRHNA, CDR2 SNTAGT. The V end was cut by 5 bases, the J end by 2 bases, with 13 bases between. The DNA of the CDR3 is TGTGCCAGCAGTAGGTCGGGGGAACCCTACAATGAGCAGTTCTTC. This gives the protein CASSRSGEPYNEQFF.

This clonotype was recorded many times. This chain connects TRBV5-1 to TRBJ2-1, with 7 bases that match TRBD2. The ends lost 4 bases at V and 2 bases at J; junction bases unmatched: 12. This CDR3 comprises 17 residues. Germline CDR1 SGHRS, CDR2 YFSETQ. The CDR3 DNA sequence: TGCGCCAGCAGCCGCGCCCCGGGGCTAGCGGCCTACAATGAGCAGTTCTTC. This translates into CASSRAPGLAAYNEQFF.

The rearrangement joins TRBV12-3 or TRBV12-4 to TRBJ1-5; no reliable D call. The CDR3 consists of 14 residues. V was shortened by 7 bases and J by 9 bases, with 19 bases between the two germline ends. The CDR3 coding sequence is TGTGCCAGCACTCGGCGCGGCTTCTTTGGGCCCCAGCATTTT. Translation: CASTRRGFFGPQHF.

A word on this clonotype: This may arise from a read error, as a much more abundant clone is one base away. The V gene is TRBV5-1, the J gene TRBJ2-2, with 12 bases matching TRBD2. Germline V gene data show CDR1 as SGHRS and CDR2 as YFSETQ. The V segment lost 0 bases and the J segment 4 bases; nucleotides outside the gene matches: 1. The CDR3 totals 16 residues. CDR3 in amino acids: CASSLGLAGATGELFF. Written as DNA, the CDR3 is TGCGCCAGCAGCTTGGGACTAGCGGGAGCCACCGGGGAGCTGTTTTTT.

The V gene is TRBV7-6, the J gene TRBJ2-7; D not resolved. The J call may be mistaken, given a closer DNA end match to TRBJ2-1. Per the germline V gene, CDR1 is SGHVS and CDR2 is FNYEAQ. The CDR3 spans 13 residues. The CDR3 nucleotides are TGTGCCAGCAGCCTCACCACCAGCTACGAGCAGTTCTTC. This sequence encodes CASSLTTSYEQFF.

This clonotype was found many times. V is TRBV10-1 and J is TRBJ2-7; D ambiguous. The CDR3 sequence is 11 residues long. V lost 3 bases and J 6 bases, leaving 6 bases between the germline ends. Germline loops: CDR1 WNHNN, CDR2 SYGVQD (reference sequence). CDR3 in DNA: TGCGCCAGCAGTGATGTAGGCGAGCAGTACTTC. Its protein is CASSDVGEQYF.

The J gene is TRBJ2-7, the V gene TRBV11-2; D gene unclear. Germline loops: CDR1 SGHAT, CDR2 FQNNGV. There are 12 residues in the CDR3. V was shortened by 5 bases and J by 6 bases, with 11 bases between the two germline ends. The DNA for the CDR3 is TGTGCCAGCAGCCTAAGCCAACTCGAGCAGTACTTC. Its translation: CASSLSQLEQYF.

This clonotype has a count of ten or more. The gene calls are TRBV11-1 and TRBJ2-1; 8 bases align to TRBD1. Germline-derived CDR1 and CDR2 are SGHAT and FQDESV (reference sequence). J was trimmed by 10 bases and V by 1 base; bases with no gene match: 6. This CDR3 has 14 amino acids. This chain's CDR3 is CASSLVQGAGEQFF. For the CDR3, the DNA is TGTGCCAGCAGCTTAGTCCAGGGGGCAGGGGAGCAGTTCTTC.

At least ten counts were recorded for this clonotype. This chain joins TRBV5-1 and TRBJ2-1; the D is unclear. Germline loops: CDR1 SGHRS, CDR2 YFSETQ. The CDR3 sequence is 15 residues long. V gave up 1 base and J gave up 3 bases, with 11 bases separating them. The CDR3, as DNA: TGCGCCAGCAGCTTGATTCCGGTGGGCTACAATGAGCAGTTCTTC. Protein sequence: CASSLIPVGYNEQFF.

This clonotype showed up many times. This CDR3 reads CASSLGRITSAAYNEQFF. CDR3 DNA sequence: TGTGCCAGCAGCTTAGGTCGTATCACTAGCGCTGCCTACAATGAGCAGTTCTTC. This chain links TRBV7-2 with TRBJ2-1; 7 positions agree with TRBD2. This CDR3 comprises 18 residues. The germline gives CDR1 SGHTA, CDR2 FQGNSA. J lost 2 bases, V lost 1 base, and 11 bases had no gene match. The full variable domain, its missing parts supplied by reference TRBV7-2 and TRBJ2-1, is GAGVSQSPSNKVTEKGKDVELRCDPISGHTALYWYRQSLGQGLEFLIYFQGNSAPDKSGLPSDRFSAERTGGSVSTLTIQRTQQEDSAVYLCASSLGRITSAAYNEQFFGPGTRLTVL.

Regarding this clonotype: The germline gene is not matched at one end of the junction; a read error may be the cause. The CDR3 DNA reads as TGTGCCAGCAGCCCGAATGATTACGTGCAGTACTTC. This codes for CASSPNDYVQYF. This chain joins TRBV5-5 and TRBJ2-7; no firm D call. CDR3 length: 12 residues. Looked up from germline, CDR1 is SGHKS and CDR2 is YYEKEE (reference sequence).